The 18 T cell receptor beta chains below all came from one sample that was sequenced in a study of identical twins. TCRdb reprocessed the 5' RACE reads via MiXCR and lists one record per CDR3 protein. The table records about 790,000 distinct CDR3 sequences, about 18% of them present only once. The same data also contributed to another study, on T cells expressing NK-cell markers.

The specimen was PBMCs. These receptors were taken from a woman aged 18-30 years in good health.

The chain has TRBV9 and TRBJ1-5, with D possibly matching TRBD1 (5 bases). The germline V and J ends were trimmed by 0 bases and 3 bases, with 7 bases remaining between them. CDR3 size: 14 residues. Germline CDR1 is SGDLS and CDR2 is YYNGEE. The CDR3 nucleotides are TGTGCCAGCAGCGTAGCAGGGAACAATCAGCCCCAGCATTTT. Translating it yields CASSVAGNNQPQHF.

The chain combines TRBV10-3 with TRBJ2-7; D unresolved. The germline gives CDR1 ENHRY, CDR2 SYGVKD. Trimming cost V 6 bases and J 0 bases, with 9 bases left between them. The CDR3 extends over 13 amino acids. The CDR3 loop reads CAISTERSYEQYF. The CDR3 coding sequence is TGTGCCATCAGCACGGAACGCTCCTACGAGCAGTACTTC.

This clonotype occurred a few times. The rearrangement links TRBV7-9 to TRBJ2-3, with no clear D. The CDR3 totals 14 residues. The V gene's germline CDR1 is SEHNR and CDR2 FQNEAQ (reference sequence). V was cut by 2 bases and J by 5 bases, with 11 bases left in between. For the CDR3, the DNA is TGTGCCAGCAGCTTAAGGCTTTCGGAAGATACGCAGTATTTT. Translating it yields CASSLRLSEDTQYF.

V gene TRBV20-1 combines with J gene TRBJ2-1; TRBD2 matches at 8 bases. Germline V lookup: CDR1 DFQATT, CDR2 SNEGSKA (reference sequence). Trimming removed 5 bases from V and 4 bases from J; junction bases left unmatched: 10. This CDR3 contains 15 residues. CDR3 protein: CSAPITSGGYNEQFF. CDR3 sequence (DNA): TGCAGTGCTCCGATAACTAGCGGAGGATACAATGAGCAGTTCTTC.

This clonotype showed up many times. The chain carries TRBV7-2 and TRBJ2-1; no firm D call. V was trimmed by 3 bases and J by 0 bases, leaving 9 bases between them. CDR3 size: 15 residues. From germline, CDR1 is SGHTA and CDR2 FQGNSA. The CDR3 is CASSFAVSSYNEQFF. CDR3 sequence (DNA): TGTGCCAGCAGCTTCGCGGTCAGCTCCTACAATGAGCAGTTCTTC.

This clonotype was observed a handful of times. The chain couples TRBV13 to TRBJ2-1; TRBD2 matches 7 bases. Germline-derived CDR1 and CDR2 are PRHDT and FYEKMQ (reference sequence). This CDR3 contains 16 residues. Trimming removed 0 bases from V and 5 bases from J; junction bases left unmatched: 7. In DNA form, the CDR3 reads TGTGCCAGCAGCTTAGGCGCAGGGAGGGTACACAATGAGCAGTTCTTC. It specifies CASSLGAGRVHNEQFF.

This clonotype has only a few counts. The V gene is TRBV29-1, the J gene TRBJ2-5, with D perhaps given as TRBD1 or TRBD2 (5 bases each). The length of the CDR3 is 15 residues. V gave up 6 bases and J gave up 2 bases, with 19 bases separating them. CDR1 and CDR2 from the germline V gene are SQVTM and ANQGSEA. The CDR3: CSVAPGWGMQETQYF. The CDR3 DNA follows: TGCAGCGTGGCACCGGGGTGGGGGATGCAAGAGACCCAGTACTTC.

The V and J genes are TRBV6-5 and TRBJ2-1, with a possible D match to TRBD2 (6 bases). Trimming removed 0 bases at V and 10 bases at J, with 13 bases between. Looked up from germline, CDR1 is MNHEY and CDR2 is SVGAGI. CDR3 length: 14 residues. CDR3 sequence (DNA): TGTGCCAGCAGTTACTCGTCTAGCGAGGGGGAGCAGTTCTTC. Translation gives CASSYSSSEGEQFF.

This clonotype has just a few counts. The chain joins TRBV29-1 to TRBJ2-3; TRBD2 aligns across 8 bases. V lost 4 bases, J lost 7 bases, and 7 bases stayed unmatched. The germline V gene encodes CDR1 SQVTM and CDR2 ANQGSEA. This CDR3 is 13 amino acids long. CDR3 loop: CSVVTGGLYTQYF. CDR3 sequence (DNA): TGCAGCGTTGTCACGGGAGGGCTTTATACGCAGTATTTT.

In this sample, this clonotype turned up a few times. The V gene is TRBV12-3 or TRBV12-4, the J gene TRBJ1-3, with D hard to call. Trimming removed 3 bases from V and 3 bases from J, with 12 bases in between. The CDR3 spans 15 residues. The CDR3 DNA sequence: TGTGCCAGCAGTTTCGAACTGACTCTTGGAAACACCATATATTTT. The encoded protein is CASSFELTLGNTIYF.

The V and J genes are TRBV7-2 and TRBJ2-7; maybe TRBD2 (6 bases). The CDR3 runs to 15 residues. Germline CDR1 and CDR2: SGHTA and FQGNSA. The V gene lost 0 bases and the J gene lost 7 bases, with 16 bases spanning the gap. For the CDR3, the DNA is TGTGCCAGCAGCTTAGCTGGGGGGAGGTTAGCGGAGCAGTACTTC. It specifies CASSLAGGRLAEQYF.

This clonotype was counted a few times. J is TRBJ2-5 and V is TRBV5-6; D perhaps matches TRBD1 (5 bases). Germline CDR1 is SGHDT and CDR2 is YYEEEE. The CDR3 is made up of 14 amino acids. V was cut by 4 bases and J by 3 bases, with 13 bases left in between. The CDR3 spells CASSKQGVEETQYF. CDR3 sequence (DNA): TGTGCCAGCAGCAAGCAGGGTGTAGAAGAGACCCAGTACTTC.

This chain links TRBV5-6 with TRBJ2-7; 8 bases are a match to TRBD2. CDR1 is SGHDT, CDR2 YYEEEE, per germline. This CDR3 is 16 amino acids long. V was pared by 0 bases and J by 5 bases, with 10 bases of the junction left unmatched. CDR3 coding DNA: TGTGCCAGCAGCTTGGCCTCCCGGGGGGGTCGGGACGAGCAGTACTTC. This codes for CASSLASRGGRDEQYF.

The J gene is TRBJ1-1, the V gene TRBV5-1; D might be TRBD1 (6 bases). This CDR3 has 14 residues. Trimming stripped 5 bases from V and 3 bases from J, with 14 bases between. In germline, CDR1 is SGHRS, CDR2 YFSETQ. The CDR3 DNA is TGCGCCAGCAGGCGGGCAAACAGGGACACTGAAGCTTTCTTT. The encoded protein is CASRRANRDTEAFF.

The chain links TRBV18 to TRBJ2-1; 11 bases line up with TRBD2. This CDR3 is 15 amino acids long. The ends lost 3 bases at V and 8 bases at J; junction bases unmatched: 6. Germline values: CDR1 KGHSH, CDR2 LQKENI. The CDR3, as DNA: TGTGCCAGCTCACCCGTAACTAGCGGGAGTCATGAGCAGTTCTTC. This sequence encodes CASSPVTSGSHEQFF.

The chain is built from TRBV7-2 and TRBJ2-7; D perhaps matches TRBD2 (5 bases). Deletions cut 2 bases from V and 6 bases from J, with 17 bases between. The CDR3 sequence is 15 residues long. The V gene's germline CDR1 is SGHTA and CDR2 FQGNSA. CDR3 nucleotides: TGTGCCAGCAGCTTATCAGGTAGTCCTGGAGGCGAGCAGTACTTC. It specifies CASSLSGSPGGEQYF.

The chain uses TRBV24-1 and TRBJ2-3, with unresolved D. This CDR3 is built from 16 residues. CDR1 is KGHDR, CDR2 SFDVKD, per germline. Trimming cost V 3 bases and J 1 base, with 13 bases left between them. CDR3 sequence: CATSDGQWSGTDTQYF. The CDR3 DNA sequence: TGTGCCACCAGTGATGGTCAATGGAGCGGCACAGATACGCAGTATTTT.

The rearrangement links TRBV6-1 to TRBJ2-5; a weak D match, TRBD2 (5 bases). The V end was cut by 4 bases, the J end by 3 bases, with 6 bases between. In germline, CDR1 is MNHNS, CDR2 SASEGT. The CDR3 contains 12 residues. The CDR3 protein is CASSAAEETQYF. CDR3 bases: TGTGCCAGCAGTGCAGCGGAAGAGACCCAGTACTTC.